This passage covers 25 T cell receptor beta chains from one sample sequenced in a study of breast tumors, draining lymph nodes, adjacent tissues. TCRdb used MiXCR to reprocess the multiplex PCR reads, holding one entry per CDR3 protein. The sample has 140,000 or so distinct CDR3 sequences; roughly 33% are singletons. Axillary draining lymph nodes of breast cancer patients supplied the node samples. Sequenced sample: axillary lymph node tissue. The receptors were gathered from a female donor with breast cancer. Some clones in this sample may be carry-over from other donors' samples.

This clonotype showed up many times. The V gene is TRBV7-9, the J gene TRBJ2-3; the match to TRBD1 covers 9 bases. The J segment lost 4 bases and the V segment lost 1 base, leaving 12 bases of the junction unmatched. Germline V CDR1 and CDR2: SEHNR, FQNEAQ (reference sequence). The CDR3 is made up of 18 amino acids. The CDR3 region has the DNA TGTGCCAGCAGCTTAGGGATTCCGGGACAGGGACCTCCAGATACGCAGTATTTT. It encodes CASSLGIPGQGPPDTQYF.

This clonotype was seen at least ten times. This chain uses TRBV19 with TRBJ1-5, with D possibly matching TRBD1 (6 bases). With 4 bases removed from V and 7 bases from J, the gap between germline ends came to 14 bases. CDR1 LNHDA and CDR2 SQIVND come from the germline V gene (reference sequence). This CDR3 is built from 14 residues. CDR3 nucleotides: TGTGCCAGTAGTAGGGGGCAGGGTGGCCAGCCCCAGCATTTT. Protein: CASSRGQGGQPQHF.

This clonotype occurred many times. The V call is TRBV6-6, the J call TRBJ1-2; 7 bases are shared with TRBD1. CDR3 size: 15 residues. Germline CDR1 is MNHNY and CDR2 is SVGAGI (reference sequence). The V segment lost 5 bases and the J segment 4 bases; nucleotides outside the gene matches: 10. CDR3 in amino acids: CASSHGAQGIYGYTF. The CDR3 nucleotides are TGTGCCAGCAGTCACGGGGCACAGGGGATCTATGGCTACACCTTC.

This clonotype has a handful of counts. This chain links TRBV2 with TRBJ1-1, with D perhaps TRBD1 (5 bases). The germline V and J ends were trimmed by 1 base and 8 bases, with 11 bases remaining between them. The germline V gene has CDR1 SNHLY and CDR2 FYNNEI. This CDR3 contains 13 residues. The CDR3 sequence: CASSEDRTPEAFF. Here the CDR3 DNA reads TGTGCCAGCAGTGAAGATAGGACACCAGAAGCTTTCTTT.

This clonotype occurred many times. The rearrangement joins TRBV27 to TRBJ2-5; TRBD1 agrees at 10 bases. The junction had 8 bases not matched to a gene; V was cut back by 5 bases and J by 5 bases. CDR1 is MNHEY and CDR2 is SMNVEV in the germline V gene (reference sequence). The length of the CDR3 is 15 residues. The CDR3 sequence: CASSAGTGVLETQYF. CDR3 DNA: TGTGCCAGCAGTGCCGGGACAGGGGTTCTGGAGACCCAGTACTTC.

As concerns this clonotype: A single base separates this from a much larger clone, so it may be a read error. The V and J genes are TRBV6-5 and TRBJ1-6, with D perhaps matching TRBD1 (6 bases). CDR1 is MNHEY and CDR2 is SVGAGI in the germline V gene. The CDR3 runs to 14 residues. The V and J ends lost 5 bases and 9 bases respectively, with 14 bases between them. CDR3 in amino acids: CASSPTGSSSPLHF. Here the CDR3 DNA reads TGTGCCAGCAGTCCAACAGGGAGTAGTTCACCCCTCCACTTT.

The sample holds many counts of this clonotype. The chain links TRBV6-2 or TRBV6-3 to TRBJ2-1; tentative D call: TRBD2 (6 bases). CDR3 length: 16 amino acids. CDR1 MNHEY and CDR2 SVGEGT come from the germline V gene. V lost 4 bases, J lost 10 bases, and 23 bases lay in between. As DNA, the CDR3 is TGTGCCAGCAGTTTCCCTCCTCAGGAGGGCAGTCGGGAGCAGTTCTTC. Its translation: CASSFPPQEGSREQFF.

A word on this clonotype: Compared with germline, one end of the junction differs, possibly owing to a read error. V gene TRBV12-3 or TRBV12-4 combines with J gene TRBJ1-1, with a possible D match to TRBD1 (5 bases). The CDR3 has 16 residues. The CDR3 region is CASSLVGPIIDTEAVF. The CDR3 DNA is TGTGCCAGCAGTTTAGTGGGACCGATTATTGACACTGAAGCTGTCTTT.

This clonotype was seen at least ten times. This chain uses TRBV7-3 with TRBJ2-3; TRBD2 might be the D (7 bases). Germline V gene data show CDR1 as SGHTA and CDR2 as FQGTGA. V lost 2 bases and J lost 2, with 11 bases in between. The CDR3 spans 15 residues. The CDR3 reads CASSLEGGPTDTQYF. CDR3 sequence (DNA): TGTGCCAGCAGCTTAGAGGGGGGGCCCACAGATACGCAGTATTTT.

The chain has TRBV7-2 and TRBJ1-5; D not resolved. V lost 4 bases, J lost 9 bases, and 10 bases lay in between. This CDR3 has 12 amino acids. CDR1 and CDR2 from the germline V gene are SGHTA and FQGNSA. In nucleotides, the CDR3 is TGTGCCAGCAGCTCGGGGAATAGGCCCCAGCATTTT. This translates into CASSSGNRPQHF.

This clonotype was counted ten times or more. The chain combines TRBV5-5 with TRBJ1-5; no reliable D call. With 0 bases removed from V and 9 bases from J, the gap between germline ends came to 10 bases. Germline V gives CDR1 SGHKS, CDR2 YYEKEE (reference sequence). CDR3 length equals 13 residues. CDR3 residues: CASSLVAWGPQHF. In DNA form, the CDR3 reads TGTGCCAGCAGCTTGGTGGCCTGGGGGCCCCAGCATTTT.

This clonotype has ten or more counts. J is TRBJ1-2 and V is TRBV18; D remains ambiguous. The V and J ends lost 1 base and 7 bases respectively, with 7 bases between them. The CDR3 consists of 12 residues. Germline CDR1 reads KGHSH; CDR2 reads LQKENI. CDR3 bases: TGTGCCAGCTCACCACAGGCGAGTGGCTACACCTTC. Translated, it gives CASSPQASGYTF.

This clonotype was seen only a few times. A much more abundant neighbour one base away suggests this may be a read error. The chain joins TRBV20-1 to TRBJ1-2, with TRBD1 as a possible D gene (5 bases). CDR3 size: 12 residues. The germline V gene has CDR1 DFQATT and CDR2 SNEGSKA (reference sequence). CDR3 amino acids: CSALWGESGSTF. Here the CDR3 DNA reads TGCAGTGCACTCTGGGGGGAGAGTGGCTCCACCTTC.

This clonotype was counted many times. The rearrangement links TRBV19 to TRBJ1-2, with a weak D call TRBD1 (5 bases). Germline CDR1 is LNHDA and CDR2 is SQIVND (reference sequence). The CDR3 extends over 15 amino acids. The V end was cut by 4 bases, the J end by 0 bases, with 12 bases between. The CDR3 is CASSRGGSANYGYTF. CDR3 coding DNA: TGTGCCAGTAGTAGGGGGGGATCAGCTAACTATGGCTACACCTTC.

This clonotype was seen many times. The chain employs TRBV6-5 and TRBJ2-2; TRBD2 aligns across 8 bases. Germline V CDR1 and CDR2: MNHEY, SVGAGI. The CDR3 has 18 amino acids. Trimming removed 6 bases from V and 0 bases from J; junction bases left unmatched: 12. The CDR3 sequence is CASSPPGRGYTNTGELFF. CDR3 DNA sequence: TGTGCCAGCAGCCCTCCCGGGAGGGGTTATACGAACACCGGGGAGCTGTTTTTT.

This clonotype was found many times. The rearrangement uses TRBV12-3 or TRBV12-4 and TRBJ2-3; D may be TRBD2 (5 bases). The CDR3 length is 14 residues. V lost 4 bases, J lost 2 bases, and 10 bases lay in between. The CDR3 nucleotides are TGTGCCAGCAGTTCCGACTACTCCACAGATACGCAGTATTTT. Amino acid sequence: CASSSDYSTDTQYF.

A note on this clonotype: One base away lies a much larger clone, so this may be a sequencing read error. The rearrangement joins TRBV30 to TRBJ2-3; D is perhaps TRBD1 (6 bases). Germline values: CDR1 GTSNPN, CDR2 SVGIG (reference sequence). This CDR3 contains 11 residues. CDR3 nucleotides: TGTGCCTGGGTCGGACAGTATACGCTGTATTTT. Translated: CAWVGQYTLYF.

The rearrangement links TRBV20-1 to TRBJ1-1; TRBD1 matches at 10 bases. Germline-derived CDR1 and CDR2 are DFQATT and SNEGSKA (reference sequence). V was clipped by 0 bases and J by 6 bases; unmatched bases: 10. This CDR3 spans 16 amino acids. CDR3 in amino acids: CSARDQTGGNGPEAFF. The CDR3 DNA reads TGCAGTGCTAGAGACCAGACAGGGGGCAATGGGCCTGAAGCTTTCTTT.

To note about this clonotype: A much larger clonotype is one base distant, so this may be a read error. The chain joins TRBV6-1 to TRBJ2-5, with D perhaps TRBD1 (6 bases). This CDR3 comprises 14 residues. Germline V gene data show CDR1 as MNHNS and CDR2 as SASEGT. The CDR3 nucleotides are TGTGCCAGCAGTGCGGTAAGGGGACAAGAGACCCAGTGCTTC. Protein sequence: CASSAVRGQETQCF.

The V gene is TRBV29-1, the J gene TRBJ2-3; 13 bases match TRBD2. The V and J ends lost 7 bases and 4 bases, in that order; junction bases with no gene match: 8. Germline V gene lookup returns CDR1 SQVTM and CDR2 ANQGSEA. This CDR3 is 15 amino acids long. As DNA, the CDR3 is TGCAGCGGGGCGGGACTAGCGGGGAGGGCAGATACGCAGTATTTT. Translation: CSGAGLAGRADTQYF.

This clonotype was observed at least ten times. The chain is built from TRBV11-1 and TRBJ2-2; TRBD1 aligns across 10 bases. The V and J ends lost 4 bases and 0 bases, in that order; junction bases with no gene match: 8. The CDR3 extends over 18 amino acids. CDR1 is SGHAT and CDR2 is FQDESV in the germline V gene (reference sequence). The CDR3 DNA sequence: TGTGCCAGCAGCTACGACAGGGGGCGTTTCGCGAACACCGGGGAGCTGTTTTTT. Translation: CASSYDRGRFANTGELFF.

With respect to this clonotype: Being one base from a much bigger clone, this may be a read error. This likely comes from a read error, as the CDR3 has no conserved phenylalanine or tryptophan at its end. The chain combines TRBV7-9 with TRBJ2-1, with 8 nucleotides matching TRBD2. The CDR3 length is 14 residues. Germline CDR1 and CDR2: SEHNR and FQNEAQ (reference sequence). J gave up 3 bases and V 5 bases, and 3 bases lay outside the gene matches. CDR3 region: CASSPSGGYNEQFL. The CDR3 coding sequence is TGTGCCAGCAGCCCAAGCGGGGGCTACAATGAGCAGTTCCTC.

This chain links TRBV29-1 with TRBJ2-1; the D gene is possibly TRBD2 (6 bases). The germline gives CDR1 SQVTM, CDR2 ANQGSEA. V was cut by 3 bases and J by 5 bases, with 17 bases left in between. The CDR3 consists of 15 residues. CDR3 in amino acids: CSVDGWDSRNNEQFF. CDR3 nucleotides: TGCAGCGTTGACGGGTGGGACTCGCGAAACAATGAGCAGTTCTTC.

This clonotype appeared a single time. One end of the junction is discordant with germline, which a read error may explain. CDR3 DNA sequence: TGTGCCAGCAGCCAAGATCGGGGGGGCTACAATGGGCAGTTCTTC. This translates into CASSQDRGGYNGQFF. J is TRBJ2-1 and V is TRBV9, with 8 bases aligning to TRBD2. Germline V gene sequence: CDR1 SGDLS, CDR2 YYNGEE. This CDR3 has 15 residues.

The rearrangement links TRBV6-2 or TRBV6-3 to TRBJ1-1; possible D gene TRBD1, 5 bases. In germline, CDR1 is MNHEY, CDR2 SVGEGT. The V and J ends lost 2 bases and 3 bases respectively, with 10 bases between them. The CDR3 is 14 residues long. This chain's CDR3 is CASSYRLGDTEAFF. The CDR3 nucleotides are TGTGCCAGCAGTTACAGATTGGGGGACACTGAAGCTTTCTTT.